The 7 T cell receptor beta chains presented below share a single source sample, sequenced in a study of T-cell memory formation after mild COVID-19. TCRdb re-analysed the 5' RACE reads in MiXCR, keeping a single row per CDR3 protein. Here the sample spans around 200,000 distinct CDR3 sequences, 10% to 13% being singletons. Specimen: PBMCs or a T cell subset sorted from them (not recorded which). The receptors come from a young man who had mild COVID-19 (a few samples of this study predate the infection). Cell type and time point are not known.

This chain uses TRBV7-2 with TRBJ2-7; a possible D gene is TRBD1 (6 bases). Germline V lookup: CDR1 SGHTA, CDR2 FQGNSA. Trimming left V 3 bases short and J 2 bases short, with 11 bases between. There are 14 residues in the CDR3. The CDR3 sequence is CASSFSGQTYEQYF. The DNA for the CDR3 is TGTGCCAGCAGCTTTTCAGGACAGACCTACGAGCAGTACTTC.

This clonotype was detected many times. The chain couples TRBV20-1 to TRBJ2-7; 7 bases map to TRBD2. This CDR3 is 16 amino acids long. CDR1 is DFQATT, CDR2 SNEGSKA, per germline (reference sequence). The CDR3 loop reads CRARRGLCGCSYEQYF. In DNA, the CDR3 is TGCAGGGCAAGGAGGGGACTATGTGGTTGCAGCTACGAGCAGTACTTC.

The table lists this clonotype with many counts. The genes are TRBV5-1 and TRBJ2-2; no reliable D call. From germline, CDR1 is SGHRS and CDR2 YFSETQ. CDR3 length: 14 residues. Trimming removed 0 bases from V and 8 bases from J, with 11 bases in between. CDR3 sequence reads: CASSLGPTRGELFF. DNA for the CDR3: TGCGCCAGCAGCTTGGGACCCACGCGGGGGGAGCTGTTTTTT. Drawing the rest from reference TRBV5-1 and TRBJ2-2, the complete variable domain is KAGVTQTPRYLIKTRGQQVTLSCSPISGHRSVSWYQQTPGQGLQFLFEYFSETQRNKGNFPGRFSGRQFSNSRSEMNVSTLELGDSALYLCASSLGPTRGELFFGEGSRLTVL.

This clonotype was observed many times. The chain recombines TRBV29-1 with TRBJ2-5; 7 bases agree with TRBD2. The CDR3 contains 14 residues. From germline, CDR1 is SQVTM and CDR2 ANQGSEA. With 2 bases clipped from V and 0 bases from J, the junction kept 3 bases outside the gene matches. The CDR3 sequence is CSVEPAGNQETQYF. CDR3 bases: TGCAGCGTTGAACCAGCGGGGAACCAAGAGACCCAGTACTTC.

The table lists this clonotype with a few counts. This rearrangement joins TRBV7-9 to TRBJ1-4; TRBD1 agrees at 10 bases. The CDR3 consists of 18 residues. V shed 5 bases, J shed 5 bases, and the junction held 14 bases outside the gene matches. Germline CDR1 reads SEHNR; CDR2 reads FQNEAQ (reference sequence). CDR3 amino acids: CASSPRLARTGGNEKLFF. In nucleotides, the CDR3 is TGTGCCAGCAGCCCGAGACTAGCCCGGACAGGGGGAAATGAAAAACTGTTTTTT.

This clonotype was recorded many times. The genes are TRBV27 and TRBJ2-1, with a tentative D call TRBD1 (5 bases). Trimming took 7 bases from V and 6 from J, leaving 13 bases between them. CDR1 and CDR2 (germline): MNHEY, SMNVEV (reference sequence). The CDR3 runs 13 residues. In nucleotides, the CDR3 is TGTGCCAGCACCCAGGGCCTACTCAATGAGCAGTTCTTC. Amino acids: CASTQGLLNEQFF.

A few counts support this clonotype. This sequence joins TRBV19 and TRBJ1-4, with D possibly matching TRBD1 (6 bases). Germline lookup yields CDR1 LNHDA and CDR2 SQIVND (reference sequence). The V gene lost 5 bases and the J gene lost 8 bases, with 18 bases spanning the gap. CDR3 length equals 15 residues. The CDR3 is CASSPSTGENEKLFF. Written as DNA, the CDR3 is TGTGCCAGTAGTCCCTCGACAGGCGAGAACGAAAAACTGTTTTTT.